This TCR beta chain was retrieved from a study of post-analysis software for immune sequencing data. Notes on the study in general: About 5 TRBV segments appeared more often in patients than in controls, and TRBV5-6, TRBV5-1 and TRBV20-1 were among these.

This clonotype was seen a few times. Its antigen is undetermined. Each TCR beta cDNA library carried unique molecular identifiers. TCRdb independently ran MiXCR on the PCR reads; one entry per CDR3 protein. The sample contains approximately 730,000 distinct CDR3 sequences, about 32% of which appear only once. The CDR3 extends over 13 amino acids. Germline-derived CDR1 and CDR2 are DFQATT and SNEGSKA (reference sequence). V was trimmed by 6 bases and J by 2 bases, leaving 11 bases between them. This chain links TRBV20-1 with TRBJ1-5; D gene unclear. This clonotype was sampled from a girl aged 10-17 years with multiple sclerosis. The sequencing input was blood. CDR3 DNA: TGCAGTGCGAAGGTCCCCGGCAATCAGCCCCAGCATTTT. It codes for CSAKVPGNQPQHF.